Presented here are 27 T cell receptor beta chains from one specimen sequenced in a study of liver allograft versus peripheral blood T cells. Study context: Comparing T cell receptor repertoires in transplanted livers with those in recipients' peripheral blood was part of the design.

Via MiXCR, TCRdb re-called the reads, giving one row per CDR3 protein. The sample includes over 3,500 distinct CDR3 sequences, roughly a sixth of them seen just once. The origin of the receptors is a human patient who had a liver transplant. The T cells may come from the graft donor.

This clonotype is large. The chain couples TRBV18 to TRBJ1-2, with D possibly TRBD1 on 5 matching bases. The CDR3 contains 15 residues. Trimming took 6 bases from V and 2 from J, leaving 16 bases between them. CDR1 is KGHSH, CDR2 LQKENI, per germline. CDR3 DNA: TGTGCCAGCTCTCCTGCGGCACAGGCCAACTATGGCTACACCTTC. Amino acids: CASSPAAQANYGYTF.

Regarding this clonotype: A much larger clone differs by one base, so this may be a read error. The rearrangement links TRBV6-1 to TRBJ1-2; D is possibly TRBD1 (6 bases). There are 13 residues in the CDR3. Trimming removed 6 bases at V and 2 bases at J, with 10 bases between. The germline CDR1 and CDR2 sequences are MNHNS and SASEGT. CDR3 DNA sequence: TGTGCCAGCAGAACGGGACAAAACTATGGCTACACCTTC. It translates to CASRTGQNYGYTF.

By frequency in the sample, this clonotype is medium-sized (0.01 to 0.1%). The gene calls are TRBV7-9 and TRBJ1-2; 7 positions match TRBD1. V shed 5 bases and J 2 bases; nucleotides not matched to a gene: 8. CDR1 is SEHNR and CDR2 is FQNEAQ in the germline V gene (reference sequence). The CDR3 runs to 15 residues. The CDR3 DNA sequence: TGTGCCAGCAGCCCAGGGGGAACAGAAAACTATGGCTACACCTTC. This codes for CASSPGGTENYGYTF.

In its sample, this clonotype is medium-sized (0.01 to 0.1%). The V and J genes are TRBV14 and TRBJ1-5; D call uncertain. CDR1 is SGHDN and CDR2 is FVKESK in the germline V gene. This CDR3 is 16 amino acids long. Trimming took 3 bases from V and 0 from J, leaving 12 bases between them. CDR3 sequence reads: CASSQEQLYSNQPQHF. CDR3 in DNA: TGTGCCAGCAGCCAGGAACAGCTTTATAGCAATCAGCCCCAGCATTTT. Using reference TRBV14 and TRBJ1-5 for the parts outside the CDR3, the full variable domain is EAGVTQFPSHSVIEKGQTVTLRCDPISGHDNLYWYRRVMGKEIKFLLHFVKESKQDESGMPNNRFLAERTGGTYSTLKVQPAELEDSGVYFCASSQEQLYSNQPQHFGDGTRLSIL.

By frequency in the sample, this clonotype is medium-sized. The rearrangement uses TRBV15 and TRBJ1-1; no clear D gene. Germline CDR1 LNHNV, CDR2 YYDKDF (reference sequence). This CDR3 comprises 14 residues. Trimming took 0 bases from V and 4 from J, leaving 9 bases between them. In nucleotides, the CDR3 is TGTGCCACCAGCAGAGATTTAGGGAGCACTGAAGCTTTCTTT. Encoded protein: CATSRDLGSTEAFF.

In its sample, this clonotype is medium-sized. The V gene is TRBV19, the J gene TRBJ1-2, with D perhaps matching TRBD1 (5 bases). This CDR3 is 14 amino acids long. V lost 3 bases and J lost 4, with 12 bases in between. Germline V gene sequence: CDR1 LNHDA, CDR2 SQIVND (reference sequence). CDR3 loop: CASSIAKGVYGYTF. CDR3 in DNA: TGTGCCAGTAGTATCGCCAAAGGGGTCTATGGCTACACCTTC.

This clonotype is labeled as medium-sized. This sequence joins TRBV18 and TRBJ2-3, with 10 bases fitting TRBD1. Losses at the gene ends were 3 bases for V and 4 bases for J; bases not matched to a gene: 4. CDR1 is KGHSH, CDR2 LQKENI, per germline. The CDR3 extends over 15 amino acids. As DNA, the CDR3 is TGTGCCAGCTCACCGGGACAGGGGAGCGCAGATACGCAGTATTTT. Translated: CASSPGQGSADTQYF.

Points on this clonotype: This sequence is one base from a far larger clone and is likely a read error. This chain links TRBV6-9 with TRBJ1-6, with TRBD1 identical over 8 bases. The CDR3 sequence is 14 residues long. Per the germline V gene, CDR1 is MNHGY and CDR2 is SVAAGI. V was clipped by 3 bases and J by 18 bases; unmatched bases: 13. CDR3 sequence: CASSYLETGASPHF. In DNA form, the CDR3 reads TGTGCCAGCAGTTACTTGGAGACAGGGGCTTCCCCCCACTTT.

By frequency in the sample, this clonotype is medium-sized. The chain employs TRBV6-6 and TRBJ1-2; D is uncertain. Germline CDR1 is MNHNY and CDR2 is SVGAGI (reference sequence). The V end lost 5 bases, the J end lost 3 bases, and 7 bases lay between the germline ends. The CDR3 runs to 12 residues. CDR3 protein: CASSEGDYGYTF. The CDR3 nucleotides are TGTGCCAGCAGTGAGGGAGACTATGGCTACACCTTC.

This clonotype qualifies as large. The rearrangement joins TRBV18 to TRBJ1-2; no firm D call. The CDR3 loop spans 17 amino acids. In germline, CDR1 is KGHSH, CDR2 LQKENI. V lost 3 bases to trimming and J lost 2 bases, with 19 bases between them. Written as DNA, the CDR3 is TGTGCCAGCTCACCGAGCGAGGGTGTCTCAAGAAACTATGGCTACACCTTC. This translates into CASSPSEGVSRNYGYTF. Looking up the rest from reference TRBV18 and TRBJ1-2 gives the full variable domain: NAGVMQNPRHLVRRRGQEARLRCSPMKGHSHVYWYRQLPEEGLKFMVYLQKENIIDESGMPKERFSAEFPKEGPSILRIQQVVRGDSAAYFCASSPSEGVSRNYGYTFGSGTRLTVV.

The rearrangement links TRBV9 to TRBJ1-2; TRBD1 might be the D (6 bases). Germline loops: CDR1 SGDLS, CDR2 YYNGEE. V dropped 5 bases and J dropped 4 bases, with 12 bases sitting between them. The CDR3 extends over 13 amino acids. The CDR3 nucleotides read TGTGCCAGCAGTGCGGGGGGCGTCTATGGCTACACCTTC. It specifies CASSAGGVYGYTF.

This clonotype is categorized as medium-sized. The chain carries TRBV6-1 and TRBJ2-2; no clear D. Trimming left V 3 bases short and J 1 base short, with 9 bases between. This CDR3 is 15 amino acids long. Germline loops: CDR1 MNHNS, CDR2 SASEGT. For the CDR3, the DNA is TGTGCCAGCAGTGATTTGGATGAGAACACCGGGGAGCTGTTTTTT. Its translation: CASSDLDENTGELFF.

In its sample, this clonotype ranks as medium-sized. The chain uses TRBV6-5 and TRBJ1-2; D not resolved. With 8 bases removed from V and 4 bases from J, the gap between germline ends came to 8 bases. CDR1 is MNHEY and CDR2 is SVGAGI in the germline V gene. The CDR3 is 11 amino acids. This chain's CDR3 is CASGSGYGYTF. Written as DNA, the CDR3 is TGTGCCAGCGGGAGTGGCTATGGCTACACCTTC.

This clonotype is categorized as medium-sized. The rearrangement uses TRBV29-1 and TRBJ2-7; maybe TRBD2 (6 bases). Trimming cost V 7 bases and J 3 bases, with 16 bases left between them. This CDR3 is built from 13 residues. The germline V gene encodes CDR1 SQVTM and CDR2 ANQGSEA. The DNA of the CDR3 is TGCAGCGCCATCGCTGGGGGGTTCTACGAGCAGTACTTC. It specifies CSAIAGGFYEQYF.

This clonotype was seen a few times. The rearrangement uses TRBV19 and TRBJ2-7, with TRBD2 as a possible D gene (5 bases). Germline-derived CDR1 and CDR2 are LNHDA and SQIVND (reference sequence). Trimming left V 4 bases short and J 1 base short, with 8 bases between. This CDR3 has 13 amino acids. The CDR3 region has the DNA TGTGCCAGTAGTAGGGAGCCTTCCTACGAGCAGTACTTC. As protein: CASSREPSYEQYF.

In its sample, this clonotype is medium-sized. The chain combines TRBV6-2 or TRBV6-3 with TRBJ2-2, with D possibly being TRBD2 (5 bases). The V gene's germline CDR1 is MNHEY and CDR2 SVGEGT. This CDR3 region has 15 residues. Between the trimmed V and J ends, which lost 7 bases and 4 bases, there was a span of 16 bases. CDR3 nucleotide sequence: TGTGCCAGCACAGCGGACTCCAGGAGCACCGGGGAGCTGTTTTTT. Residues: CASTADSRSTGELFF.

This clonotype is termed medium-sized. The chain has TRBV28 and TRBJ1-5; no definite D call. The CDR3 extends over 13 amino acids. V shed 7 bases and J shed 4 bases, with 11 bases lying between them. Germline CDR1 is MDHEN and CDR2 is SYDVKM. CDR3 sequence (DNA): TGTGCCAGCAATCTACAGCTAAATCAGCCCCAGCATTTT. Amino acids: CASNLQLNQPQHF.

By share, this clonotype counts as medium-sized (0.01 to 0.1%). The V gene is TRBV6-1, the J gene TRBJ1-2; D is uncertain. The CDR3 runs 14 residues. The V gene lost 4 bases and the J gene lost 4 bases, with 13 bases spanning the gap. Per germline, CDR1 MNHNS and CDR2 SASEGT. CDR3 in amino acids: CASSATGRPYGYTF. The CDR3 region has the DNA TGTGCCAGCAGTGCCACCGGCAGGCCCTATGGCTACACCTTC.

V is TRBV27 and J is TRBJ1-5, with a possible D match to TRBD1 (6 bases). Germline CDR1 and CDR2: MNHEY and SMNVEV (reference sequence). The CDR3 has 14 residues. The germline V and J ends were trimmed by 8 bases and 3 bases, with 14 bases remaining between them. The CDR3 reads CASGHPGVNQPQHF. In DNA form, the CDR3 reads TGTGCCAGCGGGCATCCAGGGGTCAATCAGCCCCAGCATTTT.

By sample fraction, this clonotype is medium-sized. This chain connects TRBV19 to TRBJ1-2; perhaps TRBD1 as D (6 bases). Germline CDR1 and CDR2: LNHDA and SQIVND (reference sequence). The CDR3 runs to 14 residues. V lost 2 bases and J 2 bases, leaving 9 bases between the germline ends. The CDR3 sequence is CASSILTGNYGYTF. In DNA, the CDR3 is TGTGCCAGTAGTATATTAACAGGGAACTATGGCTACACCTTC.

This clonotype ranks as medium-sized. The V and J genes are TRBV5-5 and TRBJ2-7, with 8 bases lining up with TRBD1. CDR1 SGHKS and CDR2 YYEKEE come from the germline V gene (reference sequence). V was clipped by 0 bases and J by 1 base; unmatched bases: 3. The CDR3 runs to 15 residues. CDR3 DNA: TGTGCCAGCAGCTTGGGGACAGGGATATCCTACGAGCAGTACTTC. It yields the protein CASSLGTGISYEQYF.

This chain joins TRBV6-5 and TRBJ1-1, with D possibly TRBD1 on 6 matching bases. The CDR3 contains 14 residues. Trimming removed 2 bases from V and 5 bases from J, with 12 bases in between. CDR1 MNHEY and CDR2 SVGAGI come from the germline V gene. CDR3 coding DNA: TGTGCCAGCAGTTACGACGGGGGCAGGACTGAAGCTTTCTTT. This sequence encodes CASSYDGGRTEAFF.

This rearrangement joins TRBV20-1 to TRBJ1-2; D perhaps matches TRBD1 (6 bases). The CDR3 loop spans 12 amino acids. Per the germline V gene, CDR1 is DFQATT and CDR2 is SNEGSKA (reference sequence). V was pared by 5 bases and J by 8 bases, with 15 bases between. The CDR3 coding sequence is TGCAGTGCTCGGTGGGGGGCGAGAGGCTACACCTTC. Its protein is CSARWGARGYTF.

There are a few counts of this clonotype. The chain carries TRBV6-1 and TRBJ1-1; D remains ambiguous. Looked up from germline, CDR1 is MNHNS and CDR2 is SASEGT. Deletions cut 8 bases from V and 0 bases from J, with 10 bases between. The CDR3 runs 13 residues. CDR3 amino acids: CASEGAMNTEAFF. The CDR3 nucleotides are TGTGCCAGCGAGGGCGCTATGAACACTGAAGCTTTCTTT.

Sample share makes this clonotype medium-sized (0.01 to 0.1%). The rearrangement joins TRBV6-6 to TRBJ1-2, with 9 bases matching TRBD1. There are 16 residues in the CDR3. With V trimmed by 6 bases and J by 8 bases, 16 bases remained unmatched. Germline V CDR1 and CDR2: MNHNY, SVGAGI (reference sequence). In DNA, the CDR3 is TGTGCCAGCAGGCCACCGGGACAGGGCCTCGTTTGGGGCTACACCTTC. Translated: CASRPPGQGLVWGYTF.

Ten or more counts support this clonotype. V and J are TRBV18 and TRBJ2-5; D tentatively fits TRBD1 or TRBD2 (5 bases each). This CDR3 has 13 residues. Trimming left V 2 bases short and J 5 bases short, with 9 bases between. Germline V CDR1 and CDR2: KGHSH, LQKENI. For the CDR3, the DNA is TGTGCCAGCTCACCAGGGGGAGTGGAGACCCAGTACTTC. It translates to CASSPGGVETQYF.

This clonotype is judged medium-sized. CDR3 residues: CASSTDRDQPQHF. Here the CDR3 DNA reads TGTGCCAGCAGCACGGACAGGGATCAGCCCCAGCATTTT. V is TRBV7-2 and J is TRBJ1-5, with 8 bases lining up with TRBD1. V was clipped by 5 bases and J by 5 bases; unmatched bases: 2. Germline values: CDR1 SGHTA, CDR2 FQGNSA. The CDR3 spans 13 residues.